The rows below give T cell receptor beta chains drawn from one sample of a study of blood T cell repertoires in COVID-19. Sequencing was performed with immunoSEQ multiplex PCR; in TCRdb, only in-frame clones are kept and a portion is missing. This table holds under 75,000 clones, 75% to 90% found once. The sequenced sample was peripheral blood. The source of these receptors is a human donor in a cohort sampled during active COVID-19. CDR3s include the opening cysteine and the closing phenylalanine or tryptophan. D genes are given only for firm matches.

V gene	D gene	CDR3 length	J gene	CDR3 protein	CDR3 DNA
TRBV5-1	NA	16	TRBJ1-1	CASSPGHLARYTEAFF	TGCGCCAGCAGCCCGGGACATTTGGCTAGGTACACTGAAGCTTTCTTT
TRBV28	TRBD1	14	TRBJ1-6	CASSSGTGTSPLHF	TGTGCCAGCAGCTCCGGGACAGGGACTTCACCCCTCCACTTT
TRBV5-4	TRBD1	15	TRBJ1-1	CASSSRQGRNTEAFF	TGTGCCAGCAGCAGCCGACAGGGGCGGAACACTGAAGCTTTCTTT
TRBV28	TRBD2	15	TRBJ2-5	CASSPGLPGGETQYF	TGTGCCAGCAGTCCGGGACTACCAGGAGGAGAGACCCAGTACTTC
TRBV7-8	NA	15	TRBJ1-4	CASSPHRVGNEKLFF	TGTGCCAGCAGCCCACACAGGGTAGGTAATGAAAAACTGTTTTTT
TRBV3-1/TRBV3-2	NA	12	TRBJ2-3	CASSHLPDTQYF	TGTGCCAGCAGCCACCTTCCAGATACGCAGTATTTT
TRBV18	TRBD1	16	TRBJ2-2	CASSLPRDRGAGELFF	TGTGCCAGCTCACTACCCAGGGACAGGGGAGCCGGGGAGCTGTTTTTT
TRBV7-9	TRBD2	16	TRBJ2-2	CASSLGLAVNTGELFF	TGTGCCAGCAGCCTCGGACTAGCGGTGAACACCGGGGAGCTGTTTTTT
TRBV15	NA	12	TRBJ1-2	CATSRDSYGYTF	TGTGCCACCAGCAGAGACTCCTATGGCTACACCTTC
TRBV9	NA	19	TRBJ1-4	CASSVGRGGGVGSPEKLFF	TGTGCCAGCAGCGTAGGAAGGGGAGGGGGAGTTGGGAGTCCGGAAAAACTGTTTTTT
TRBV29-1	NA	15	TRBJ2-3	CSVRKGEIYTDTQYF	TGCAGCGTTCGGAAGGGGGAGATCTACACAGATACGCAGTATTTT
TRBV2	TRBD1	13	TRBJ1-2	CASSKDREDGYTF	TGTGCCAGCAGTAAGGACAGGGAAGATGGCTACACCTTC
TRBV5-4	TRBD2	14	TRBJ2-1	CASSLSGGGDEQFF	TGTGCCAGCAGCTTGTCGGGAGGGGGGGATGAGCAGTTCTTC
TRBV28	TRBD1	13	TRBJ2-7	CASSPGQGWEQYF	TGTGCCAGCAGTCCGGGACAGGGGTGGGAGCAGTACTTC
TRBV5-8	NA	14	TRBJ2-5	CASSLGRLVETQYF	TGTGCCAGCAGCTTGGGTAGACTGGTTGAGACCCAGTACTTC
TRBV5-1	TRBD1	14	TRBJ1-2	CASSLVTGNYGYTF	TGCGCCAGCAGCTTGGTGACAGGGAACTATGGCTACACCTTC
TRBV19	NA	12	TRBJ2-3	CASRGAPDTQYF	TGTGCCAGTAGGGGGGCACCAGATACGCAGTATTTT
TRBV12-3/TRBV12-4	NA	12	TRBJ2-3	CASSLSTDTQYF	TGTGCCAGCAGTCTAAGCACAGATACGCAGTATTTT
TRBV2	NA	11	TRBJ1-6	CATEGNSPLHF	TGTGCCACCGAGGGTAATTCACCCCTCCACTTT
TRBV5-1	NA	14	TRBJ1-1	CASSLTGSNTEAFF	TGCGCCAGCAGCTTGACAGGGTCGAACACTGAAGCTTTCTTT
TRBV12-3/TRBV12-4	TRBD1	13	TRBJ1-1	CASLQGALTEAFF	TGTGCCAGCTTGCAGGGGGCGCTCACTGAAGCTTTCTTT
TRBV29-1	NA	14	TRBJ1-1	CSVEVRGGFTEAFF	TGCAGCGTTGAAGTTAGAGGGGGTTTCACTGAAGCTTTCTTT
TRBV7-9	TRBD1	15	TRBJ2-1	CASSLRGTEYNEQFF	TGTGCCAGCAGCTTAAGGGGGACAGAGTACAATGAGCAGTTCTTC
TRBV6-2/TRBV6-3	TRBD1	16	TRBJ1-1	CASSYTGGRMNTEAFF	TGTGCCAGCAGTTACACAGGGGGGCGTATGAACACTGAAGCTTTCTTT
TRBV28	NA	11	TRBJ2-7	CASSRPPGQYF	TGTGCCAGCAGCCGTCCCCCCGGGCAGTACTTC
TRBV30	TRBD2	15	TRBJ2-5	CAWSPHGLAGGSQYF	TGTGCCTGGAGTCCTCACGGGCTAGCGGGAGGATCCCAGTACTTC
TRBV6-5	TRBD1	15	TRBJ2-7	CASSRVGTGLYEQYF	TGTGCCAGCAGTAGGGTAGGGACAGGTCTTTACGAGCAGTACTTC
TRBV27	NA	14	TRBJ1-6	CASSLTPVVSPLHF	TGTGCCAGCAGTCTGACACCCGTCGTCTCACCCCTCCACTTT
TRBV7-2	TRBD2	16	TRBJ2-5	CASSSWVSGGQETQYF	TGTGCCAGCAGCTCATGGGTTAGCGGGGGGCAAGAGACCCAGTACTTC
TRBV27	NA	16	TRBJ2-1	CASYRVGLPVGNEQFF	TGTGCCAGCTACCGCGTGGGCCTGCCCGTGGGCAATGAGCAGTTCTTC
TRBV27	TRBD1	18	TRBJ1-2	CASSPYPSDRASNYGYTF	TGTGCCAGCAGTCCCTACCCTTCGGACAGGGCTTCTAACTATGGCTACACCTTC
TRBV3-1/TRBV3-2	TRBD2	15	TRBJ2-3	CASSQASGILDTQYF	TGTGCCAGCAGCCAAGCTAGCGGGATACTAGATACGCAGTATTTT
TRBV19	TRBD2	17	TRBJ2-7	CASSKSVRLAGSYEQYF	TGTGCCAGTAGTAAAAGTGTGAGACTAGCGGGATCCTACGAGCAGTACTTC